The 6 T cell receptor beta chains below were found in one sample sequenced in a study of response to subunit inactivated influenza vaccine. A single record per CDR3 protein comes from TCRdb applying MiXCR to the RT-PCR reads. The profile shows about 540,000 distinct CDR3 sequences, under 25% of them singletons. This sample was also put to use in a study of T cells expressing NK-cell markers. As that study records: Synthesis of TCR beta cDNA relied on 5'RACE template switching carrying UMIs.

The sequences come from CD4+ T cells sorted from PBMCs, collected about 11 days after vaccination. The receptors here all came from a man over 45 who received an inactivated influenza vaccine.

V usage is TRBV12-3 or TRBV12-4 and J usage is TRBJ2-2, with D perhaps matching TRBD2 (6 bases). This CDR3 region has 14 residues. Trimming shortened V by 1 base and J by 8 bases, and 11 bases separated the two germline ends. The CDR3 protein is CASSLEGGLGELFF. In nucleotides, the CDR3 is TGTGCCAGCAGTTTAGAGGGAGGCTTAGGGGAGCTGTTTTTT.

V usage is TRBV7-2 and J usage is TRBJ2-5; TRBD1 agrees at 7 bases. This CDR3 comprises 14 residues. V shed 5 bases, J shed 4 bases, and the junction held 7 bases outside the gene matches. The V gene's germline CDR1 is SGHTA and CDR2 FQGNSA. CDR3 in amino acids: CASSATTGLETQYF. In nucleotides, the CDR3 is TGTGCCAGCAGCGCAACGACAGGGTTAGAGACCCAGTACTTC.

A remark on this clonotype: Compared with germline, one end of the junction differs, possibly owing to a read error. The V call is TRBV6-1, the J call TRBJ1-2; possible D gene TRBD1, 6 bases. CDR1 and CDR2 (germline): MNHNS, SASEGT. This CDR3 has 13 residues. CDR3 amino acids: CASSPRGDRNRNF. The CDR3 coding sequence is TGTGCCAGCAGTCCAAGGGGGGATCGTAATAGGAACTTC.

The V call is TRBV5-1, the J call TRBJ2-3; a weak D match, TRBD1 (6 bases). V was pared by 5 bases and J by 6 bases, with 19 bases between. Germline values: CDR1 SGHRS, CDR2 YFSETQ. This CDR3 has 15 amino acids. Written as DNA, the CDR3 is TGCGCCAGCAGGTCCAGGGGTTTTGGTAGGGATACGCAGTATTTT. Protein: CASRSRGFGRDTQYF.

Details on this clonotype: A single base separates this from a much larger clone, so it may be a read error. The rearrangement links TRBV7-2 to TRBJ2-5; D unclear. The germline V gene has CDR1 SGHTA and CDR2 FQGNSA. The CDR3 totals 16 residues. DNA of the CDR3: TGTGCCTGCAGCTTAACCCCAGGACGGGCCCAAGAGACCCAGTACTTC. As protein: CACSLTPGRAQETQYF. The variable domain in full, with the rest retrieved from reference TRBV7-2 and TRBJ2-5, is GAGVSQSPSNKVTEKGKDVELRCDPISGHTALYWYRQSLGQGLEFLIYFQGNSAPDKSGLPSDRFSAERTGGSVSTLTIQRTQQEDSAVYLCACSLTPGRAQETQYFGPGTRLLVL.

This chain links TRBV10-3 with TRBJ2-3, with unresolved D. CDR1 is ENHRY, CDR2 SYGVKD, per germline. The CDR3 covers 16 residues. V was cut by 6 bases and J by 1 base, with 17 bases left in between. CDR3 bases: TGTGCCATCAGGGGGTCTACGGCGGTGGGCACAGATACGCAGTATTTT. It specifies CAIRGSTAVGTDTQYF.